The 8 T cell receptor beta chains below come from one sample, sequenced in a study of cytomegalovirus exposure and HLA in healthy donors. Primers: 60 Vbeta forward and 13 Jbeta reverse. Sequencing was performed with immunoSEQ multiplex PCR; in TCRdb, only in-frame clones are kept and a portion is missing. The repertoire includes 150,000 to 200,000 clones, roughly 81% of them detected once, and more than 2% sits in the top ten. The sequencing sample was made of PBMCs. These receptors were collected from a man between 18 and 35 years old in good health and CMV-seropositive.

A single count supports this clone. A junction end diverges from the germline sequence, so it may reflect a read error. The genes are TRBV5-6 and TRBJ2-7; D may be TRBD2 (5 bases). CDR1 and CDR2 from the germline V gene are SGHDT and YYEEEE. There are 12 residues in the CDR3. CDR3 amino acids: CASNGKVQAPYF. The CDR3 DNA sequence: TGTGCCAGCAACGGGAAGGTCCAGGCCCCCTATTTC. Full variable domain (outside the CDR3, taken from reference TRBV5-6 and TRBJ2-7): DAGVTQSPTHLIKTRGQQVTLRCSPKSGHDTVSWYQQALGQGPQFIFQYYEEEERQRGNFPDRFSGHQFPNYSSELNVNALLLGDSALYLCASNGKVQAPYFGPGTRLTVT.

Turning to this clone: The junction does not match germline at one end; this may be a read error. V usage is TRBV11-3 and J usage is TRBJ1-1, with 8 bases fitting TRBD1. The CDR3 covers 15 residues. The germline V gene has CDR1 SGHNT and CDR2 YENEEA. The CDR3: CASSLDRGWRTEAFF. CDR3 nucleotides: TGTGCCAGCAGCCTAGACAGGGGATGGCGGACTGAAGCTTTCTTT. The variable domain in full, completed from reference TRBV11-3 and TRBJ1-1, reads EAGVVQSPRYKIIEKKQPVAFWCNPISGHNTLYWYLQNLGQGPELLIRYENEEAVDDSQLPKDRFSAERLKGVDSTLKIQPAELGDSAVYLCASSLDRGWRTEAFFGQGTRLTVV.

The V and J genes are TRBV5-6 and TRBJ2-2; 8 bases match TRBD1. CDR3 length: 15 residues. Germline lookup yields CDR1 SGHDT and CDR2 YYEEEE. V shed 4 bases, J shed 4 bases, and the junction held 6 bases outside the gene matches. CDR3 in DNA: TGTGCCAGCAGCGTCACAGGGGGTATCACCGGGGAGCTGTTTTTT. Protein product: CASSVTGGITGELFF.

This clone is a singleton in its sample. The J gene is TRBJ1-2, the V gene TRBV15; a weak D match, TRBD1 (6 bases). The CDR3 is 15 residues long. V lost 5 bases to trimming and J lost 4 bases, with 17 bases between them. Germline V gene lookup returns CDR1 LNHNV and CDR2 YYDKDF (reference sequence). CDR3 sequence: CATSGIQGTTYGYTF. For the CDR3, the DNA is TGTGCCACCAGCGGAATACAGGGTACGACCTATGGCTACACCTTC.

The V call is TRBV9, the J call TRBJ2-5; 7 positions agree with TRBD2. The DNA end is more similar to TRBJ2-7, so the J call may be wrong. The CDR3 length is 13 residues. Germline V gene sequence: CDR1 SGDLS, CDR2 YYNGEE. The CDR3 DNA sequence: TGTGCCAGCAGTCCCGGGACTAACTACGAGCAGTACTTC. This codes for CASSPGTNYEQYF.

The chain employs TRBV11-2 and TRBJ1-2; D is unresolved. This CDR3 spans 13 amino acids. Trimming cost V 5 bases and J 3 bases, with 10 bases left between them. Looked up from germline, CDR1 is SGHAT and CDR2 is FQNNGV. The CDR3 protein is CASSRSGDYGYTF. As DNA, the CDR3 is TGTGCCAGCAGCCGCAGCGGCGACTATGGCTACACCTTC.

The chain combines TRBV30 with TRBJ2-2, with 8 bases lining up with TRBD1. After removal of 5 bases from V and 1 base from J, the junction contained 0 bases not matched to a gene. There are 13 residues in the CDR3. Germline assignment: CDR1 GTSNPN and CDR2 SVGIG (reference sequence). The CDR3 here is CAWDRGNTGELFF. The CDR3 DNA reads TGTGCCTGGGACAGGGGGAACACCGGGGAGCTGTTTTTT.

CDR3 sequence: CASSLSGVSTDTQYF. CDR3 bases: TGTGCCAGCAGCTTAAGCGGGGTGAGCACAGATACGCAGTATTTT. This chain links TRBV7-3 with TRBJ2-3; D may be TRBD2 (6 bases). In germline, CDR1 is SGHTA, CDR2 FQGTGA. The CDR3 has 15 amino acids. Trimming removed 1 base from V and 0 bases from J, with 8 bases in between. The full variable domain, rest sourced from reference TRBV7-3 and TRBJ2-3, is GAGVSQTPSNKVTEKGKYVELRCDPISGHTALYWYRQSLGQGPEFLIYFQGTGAADDSGLPNDRFFAVRPEGSVSTLKIQRTERGDSAVYLCASSLSGVSTDTQYFGPGTRLTVL.